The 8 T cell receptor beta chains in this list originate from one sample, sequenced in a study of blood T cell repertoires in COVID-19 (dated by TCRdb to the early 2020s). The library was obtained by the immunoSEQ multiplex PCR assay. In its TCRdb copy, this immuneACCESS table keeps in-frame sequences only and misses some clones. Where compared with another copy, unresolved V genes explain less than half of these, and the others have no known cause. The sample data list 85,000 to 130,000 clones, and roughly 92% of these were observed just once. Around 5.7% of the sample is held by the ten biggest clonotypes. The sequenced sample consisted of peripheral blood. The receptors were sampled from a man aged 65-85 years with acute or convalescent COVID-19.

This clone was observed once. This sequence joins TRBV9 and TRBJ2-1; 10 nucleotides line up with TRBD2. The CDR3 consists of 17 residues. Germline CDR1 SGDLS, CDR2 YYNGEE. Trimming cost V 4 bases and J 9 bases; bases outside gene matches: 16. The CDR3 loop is CASSQNPGTSDHSEQFF. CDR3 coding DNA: TGTGCCAGCAGCCAAAACCCCGGGACTAGCGACCATAGTGAGCAGTTCTTC.

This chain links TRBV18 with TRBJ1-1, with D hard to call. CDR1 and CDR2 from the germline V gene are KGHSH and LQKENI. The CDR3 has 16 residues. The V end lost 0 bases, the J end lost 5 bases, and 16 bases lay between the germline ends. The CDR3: CASSPPGLEVGTEAFF. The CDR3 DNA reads TGTGCCAGCTCACCACCTGGGTTGGAGGTTGGTACTGAAGCTTTCTTT.

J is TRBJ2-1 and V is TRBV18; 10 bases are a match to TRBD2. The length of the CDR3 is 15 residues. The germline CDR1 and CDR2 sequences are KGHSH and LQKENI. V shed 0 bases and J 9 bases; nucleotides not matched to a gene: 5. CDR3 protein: CASSPPSSGSVEQFF. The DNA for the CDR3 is TGTGCCAGCTCACCACCTTCTAGCGGGAGTGTTGAGCAGTTCTTC.

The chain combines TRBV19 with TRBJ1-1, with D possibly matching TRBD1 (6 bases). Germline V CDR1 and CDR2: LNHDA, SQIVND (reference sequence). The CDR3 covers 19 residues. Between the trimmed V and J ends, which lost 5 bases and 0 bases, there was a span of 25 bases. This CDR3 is CASSSRGISRQDVNTEAFF. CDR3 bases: TGTGCCAGTAGTTCCCGTGGGATCTCTAGACAGGACGTGAACACTGAAGCTTTCTTT. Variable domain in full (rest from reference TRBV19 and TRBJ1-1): DGGITQSPKYLFRKEGQNVTLSCEQNLNHDAMYWYRQDPGQGLRLIYYSQIVNDFQKGDIAEGYSVSREKKESFPLTVTSAQKNPTAFYLCASSSRGISRQDVNTEAFFGQGTRLTVV.

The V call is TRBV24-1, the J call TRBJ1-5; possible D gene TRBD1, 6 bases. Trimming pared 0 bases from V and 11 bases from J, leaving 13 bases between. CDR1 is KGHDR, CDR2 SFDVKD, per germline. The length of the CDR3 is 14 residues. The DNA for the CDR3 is TGTGCCACCAGTGATTTGACAGGGAAGGGGACCCAGCATTTT. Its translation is CATSDLTGKGTQHF.

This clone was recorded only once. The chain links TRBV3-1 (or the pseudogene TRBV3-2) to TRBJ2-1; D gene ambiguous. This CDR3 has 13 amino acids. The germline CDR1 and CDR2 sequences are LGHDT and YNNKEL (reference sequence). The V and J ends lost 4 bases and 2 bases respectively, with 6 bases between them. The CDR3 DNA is TGTGCCAGCAGCCTGAGAACCTACAATGAGCAGTTCTTC. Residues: CASSLRTYNEQFF.

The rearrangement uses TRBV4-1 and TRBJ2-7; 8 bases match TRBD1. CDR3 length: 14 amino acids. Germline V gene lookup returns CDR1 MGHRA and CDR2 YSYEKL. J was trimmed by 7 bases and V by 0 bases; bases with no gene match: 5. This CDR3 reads CASSQEDRVWEQYF. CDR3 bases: TGCGCCAGCAGCCAAGAGGACAGGGTATGGGAGCAGTACTTC.

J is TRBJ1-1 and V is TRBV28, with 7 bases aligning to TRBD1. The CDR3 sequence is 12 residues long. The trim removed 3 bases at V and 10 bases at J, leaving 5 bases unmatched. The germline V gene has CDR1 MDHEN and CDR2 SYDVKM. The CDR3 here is CASSLGQRRAFF. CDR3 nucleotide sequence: TGTGCCAGCAGTTTGGGACAGCGCCGAGCTTTCTTT.